This entry lists 10 T cell receptor beta chains sequenced from one sample in a study of cytomegalovirus exposure and HLA in healthy donors. Both 60 Vbeta primers and 13 Jbeta primers went into the PCR. Here immunoSEQ multiplex PCR was the method, and the copy in TCRdb shows in-frame clones only, minus some. The sample carries 150,000 to 200,000 clones, about 80% recorded once. Sequences were obtained from PBMCs. Source of these receptors: a girl between 10 and 17 years old in good health and CMV-seropositive.

The chain recombines TRBV25-1 with TRBJ1-1; 12 bases map to TRBD1. From germline, CDR1 is MGHDK and CDR2 SYGVNS. CDR3 length equals 17 residues. The trim removed 8 bases at V and 1 base at J, leaving 11 bases unmatched. The CDR3 reads CASLGPGQGAKNTEAFF. CDR3 bases: TGTGCCAGCCTCGGACCGGGACAGGGGGCGAAGAACACTGAAGCTTTCTTT.

This rearrangement joins TRBV28 to TRBJ2-5; perhaps TRBD2 as D (5 bases). Trimming pared 3 bases from V and 5 bases from J, leaving 10 bases between. The V gene's germline CDR1 is MDHEN and CDR2 SYDVKM. The CDR3 extends over 13 amino acids. CDR3 sequence: CASSLGGYETQYF. Written as DNA, the CDR3 is TGTGCCAGCAGTTTGGGCGGGTACGAGACCCAGTACTTC.

The rearrangement links TRBV6-1 to TRBJ2-6; the D is unclear. CDR3 length: 14 amino acids. The V end lost 4 bases, the J end lost 0 bases, and 4 bases lay between the germline ends. Germline lookup yields CDR1 MNHNS and CDR2 SASEGT. The CDR3 sequence is CASSGSSGANVLTF. The CDR3 region has the DNA TGTGCCAGCAGTGGGAGCTCTGGGGCCAACGTCCTGACTTTC.

For this clone: The junction departs from the called germline gene at one end, perhaps through a read error. The chain links TRBV7-7 to TRBJ2-6; the match to TRBD1 covers 7 bases. The CDR3 spans 16 residues. Germline CDR1 and CDR2: SSHAT and FNYEAQ (reference sequence). The chain's CDR3 is CASTTGPSSGANVLTF. For the CDR3, the DNA is TGTGCTAGCACGACAGGGCCGAGCTCTGGGGCCAACGTCCTGACTTTC. Complete variable domain (other parts from reference TRBV7-7 and TRBJ2-6): GAGVSQSPRYKVTKRGQDVTLRCDPISSHATLYWYQQALGQGPEFLTYFNYEAQPDKSGLPSDRFSAERPEGSISTLTIQRTEQRDSAMYRCASTTGPSSGANVLTFGAGSRLTVL.

The rearrangement joins TRBV7-9 to TRBJ1-4; TRBD1 is a possible D gene (6 bases). This CDR3 is built from 18 residues. Trimming removed 1 base from V and 1 base from J, with 16 bases in between. Germline values: CDR1 SEHNR, CDR2 FQNEAQ (reference sequence). CDR3 sequence (DNA): TGTGCCAGCAGCTTAGTCATGAGGACAGCTCTAACTAATGAAAAACTGTTTTTT. This codes for CASSLVMRTALTNEKLFF.

The V and J genes are TRBV4-1 and TRBJ1-1, with D hard to call. The germline V gene encodes CDR1 MGHRA and CDR2 YSYEKL. Trimming cost V 0 bases and J 3 bases, with 11 bases left between them. The CDR3 covers 15 residues. In DNA form, the CDR3 reads TGCGCCAGCAGCCAAGACGTATCAGTACACACTGAAGCTTTCTTT. Amino acids: CASSQDVSVHTEAFF.

The chain is built from TRBV5-1 and TRBJ1-4; TRBD1 agrees at 8 bases. Trimming removed 4 bases from V and 8 bases from J; junction bases left unmatched: 7. The CDR3 consists of 14 residues. Germline V gives CDR1 SGHRS, CDR2 YFSETQ. CDR3 sequence reads: CASSSRGLGEKLFF. CDR3 in DNA: TGCGCCAGCAGCAGCAGGGGGCTTGGGGAAAAACTGTTTTTT.

The chain joins TRBV12-5 to TRBJ2-7, with a possible D match to TRBD1 (6 bases). Germline CDR1 and CDR2: LGHNT and FRNRAP. Trimming removed 6 bases at V and 0 bases at J, with 15 bases between. The CDR3 loop spans 15 amino acids. CDR3 sequence reads: CASGSGTKTSYEQYF. The CDR3 DNA follows: TGTGCTAGTGGATCAGGGACAAAAACCTCCTACGAGCAGTACTTC. Combining the CDR3 with reference TRBV12-5 and TRBJ2-7 gives the whole variable domain DARVTQTPRHKVTEMGQEVTMRCQPILGHNTVFWYRQTMMQGLELLAYFRNRAPLDDSGMPKDRFSAEMPDATLATLKIQPSEPRDSAVYFCASGSGTKTSYEQYFGPGTRLTVT.

V is TRBV9 and J is TRBJ2-3, with 8 positions matching TRBD1. The CDR3 sequence is 16 residues long. V was pared by 0 bases and J by 5 bases, with 8 bases of the junction left unmatched. Germline assignment: CDR1 SGDLS and CDR2 YYNGEE. The chain's CDR3 is CASSVAGQGARDTQYF. CDR3 nucleotides: TGTGCCAGCAGCGTAGCTGGGCAGGGGGCTCGAGATACGCAGTATTTT. Looking up the rest from reference TRBV9 and TRBJ2-3 gives the full variable domain: DSGVTQTPKHLITATGQRVTLRCSPRSGDLSVYWYQQSLDQGLQFLIQYYNGEERAKGNILERFSAQQFPDLHSELNLSSLELGDSALYFCASSVAGQGARDTQYFGPGTRLTVL.

This sequence joins TRBV29-1 and TRBJ2-5; the D is unclear. Trimming removed 2 bases at V and 5 bases at J, with 12 bases between. Germline values: CDR1 SQVTM, CDR2 ANQGSEA. This CDR3 has 13 residues. The CDR3: CSVETVSGETQYF. The CDR3 DNA reads as TGCAGCGTTGAAACCGTGTCCGGGGAGACCCAGTACTTC.